Sequencing of this T cell receptor beta chain was carried out in a study of T cell responses to AZD1222 COVID-19 vaccine. TCRdb's table, derived via immunoSEQ multiplex PCR, lists solely in-frame clones and lacks some. In the table there are some 110,000 clones, around 81% of which are singletons. Trimming cost V 4 bases and J 2 bases; bases outside gene matches: 6. This CDR3 is built from 16 residues. CDR1 LGHDT and CDR2 YNNKEL come from the germline V gene (reference sequence). The specimen comprised peripheral blood, sampled on day 0 of AZD1222 vaccination. This sequence joins TRBV3-1 (or the pseudogene TRBV3-2) and TRBJ2-5; the match to TRBD2 covers 11 bases. The receptor was derived from an adult in good health. In DNA form, the CDR3 reads TGTGCCAGCAGCCTCCCGACTAGCGGGGCGCAAGAGACCCAGTACTTC. Encoded protein: CASSLPTSGAQETQYF.